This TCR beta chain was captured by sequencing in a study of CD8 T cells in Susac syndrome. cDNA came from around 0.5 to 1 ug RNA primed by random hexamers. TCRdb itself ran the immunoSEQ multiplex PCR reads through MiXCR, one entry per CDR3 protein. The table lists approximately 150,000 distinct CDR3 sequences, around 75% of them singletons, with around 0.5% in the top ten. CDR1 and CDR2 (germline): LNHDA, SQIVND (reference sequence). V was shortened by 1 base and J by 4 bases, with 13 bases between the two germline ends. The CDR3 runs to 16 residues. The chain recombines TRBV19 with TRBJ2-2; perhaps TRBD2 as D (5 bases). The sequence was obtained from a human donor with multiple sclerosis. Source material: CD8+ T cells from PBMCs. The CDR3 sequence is CASSIGRGISTGELFF. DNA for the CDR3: TGTGCCAGTAGTATAGGCCGGGGAATCAGCACCGGGGAGCTGTTTTTT.